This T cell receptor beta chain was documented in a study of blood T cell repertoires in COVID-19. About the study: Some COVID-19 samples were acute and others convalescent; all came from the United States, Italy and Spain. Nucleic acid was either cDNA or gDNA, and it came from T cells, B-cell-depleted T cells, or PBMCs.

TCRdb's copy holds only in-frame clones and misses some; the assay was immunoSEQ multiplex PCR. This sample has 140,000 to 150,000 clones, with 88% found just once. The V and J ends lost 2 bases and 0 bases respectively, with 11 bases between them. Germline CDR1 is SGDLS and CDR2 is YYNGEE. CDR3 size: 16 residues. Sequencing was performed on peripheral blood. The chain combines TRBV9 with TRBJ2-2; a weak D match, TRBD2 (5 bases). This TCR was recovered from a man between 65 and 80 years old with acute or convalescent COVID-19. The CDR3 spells CASSVGVEPNTGELFF. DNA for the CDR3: TGTGCCAGCAGCGTCGGGGTCGAGCCGAACACCGGGGAGCTGTTTTTT.